The sequence of this T cell receptor beta chain was determined in a study of blood T cell repertoires in COVID-19. Across the whole study: COVID-19 samples, acute and convalescent, were from the United States, Italy and Spain.

Assay: immunoSEQ multiplex PCR; the TCRdb copy retains only in-frame clones and omits some. The sample consists of roughly 180,000 clones, 85% of them appearing once. The CDR3 runs 14 residues. V shed 3 bases and J 7 bases; nucleotides not matched to a gene: 5. The germline gives CDR1 KGHSH, CDR2 LQKENI. The rearrangement links TRBV18 to TRBJ2-7; TRBD2 matches at 11 bases. Material: peripheral blood. This receptor was identified in a woman aged 55-70 years with acute or convalescent COVID-19. This chain's CDR3 is CASSPSGRGREQYF. The DNA of the CDR3 is TGTGCCAGCTCACCTAGCGGGAGGGGGAGAGAGCAGTACTTC.